Listed here are 3 T cell receptor beta chains from one sample, sequenced in a study of cytomegalovirus exposure and HLA in healthy donors. With 60 Vbeta and 13 Jbeta primers, the PCR was carried out. Method: immunoSEQ multiplex PCR; TCRdb's copy keeps in-frame clones and lacks some. The repertoire table contains some 150,000 clones. Material: PBMCs. The source is a woman aged 18-30 years in good health and CMV-seronegative.

Regarding this clone: At one end, the junction sequence differs from germline, possibly due to a read error. In the same sample, other DNA sequences code for this CDR3. V and J are TRBV5-6 and TRBJ2-7; 8 positions match TRBD2. The germline V gene has CDR1 SGHDT and CDR2 YYEEEE. CDR3 length: 15 amino acids. Here the CDR3 DNA reads TGCGCCAGCAGCTCGGGGGGGGCCAGCTCCTACGAGCAGTACTTC. As protein: CASSSGGASSYEQYF.

The rearrangement uses TRBV19 and TRBJ2-1, with 9 bases that match TRBD2. J lost 8 bases, V lost 5 bases, and 10 bases had no gene match. Germline CDR1 is LNHDA and CDR2 is SQIVND (reference sequence). The CDR3 extends over 15 amino acids. The CDR3 here is CASSLKGLARHEQFF. As DNA, the CDR3 is TGTGCCAGTAGTCTTAAGGGACTAGCTCGGCATGAGCAGTTCTTC.

J is TRBJ2-3 and V is TRBV10-3; the match to TRBD2 covers 8 bases. Germline V CDR1 and CDR2: ENHRY, SYGVKD. The CDR3 contains 14 residues. After removal of 1 base from V and 6 bases from J, the junction contained 3 bases not matched to a gene. In DNA, the CDR3 is TGTGCCATCAGTGAGTGGGCTAGCGGGGATACGCAGTATTTT. Protein: CAISEWASGDTQYF.